What follows are 29 T cell receptor beta chains derived from one specimen sequenced in a study of control samples from healthy donors and cancer patients. Data came from immunoSEQ multiplex PCR; TCRdb stores just in-frame clones and leaves some out. The table lists fewer than 100,000 clones, 88% of them singletons. Input material: blood. These receptors originate from a woman in her 50s in good health.

This chain links TRBV30 with TRBJ1-3; D unresolved. V shed 3 bases and J shed 0 bases, with 9 bases lying between them. CDR1 GTSNPN and CDR2 SVGIG come from the germline V gene (reference sequence). The CDR3 has 14 residues. CDR3 sequence reads: CAWSGALSGNTIYF. CDR3 DNA sequence: TGTGCCTGGAGCGGAGCTCTCTCTGGAAACACCATATATTTT.

This clone was observed a few times. The rearrangement links TRBV9 to TRBJ2-7; 8 positions agree with TRBD2. Trimming cost V 3 bases and J 0 bases; bases outside gene matches: 5. CDR1 SGDLS and CDR2 YYNGEE come from the germline V gene. This CDR3 has 15 amino acids. CDR3 amino acids: CASSARGGTSYEQYF. The CDR3 DNA sequence: TGTGCCAGCAGCGCGCGCGGGGGGACCTCCTACGAGCAGTACTTC. The whole variable domain, remainder taken from reference TRBV9 and TRBJ2-7, is DSGVTQTPKHLITATGQRVTLRCSPRSGDLSVYWYQQSLDQGLQFLIQYYNGEERAKGNILERFSAQQFPDLHSELNLSSLELGDSALYFCASSARGGTSYEQYFGPGTRLTVT.

The chain employs TRBV9 and TRBJ2-3, with a tentative D call TRBD2 (7 bases). V was shortened by 1 base and J by 4 bases, with 13 bases between the two germline ends. The CDR3 consists of 15 residues. Germline CDR1 and CDR2: SGDLS and YYNGEE. Here the CDR3 DNA reads TGTGCCAGCAGCGTATCCTCGGGGGGCTCAGATACGCAGTATTTT. Protein sequence: CASSVSSGGSDTQYF.

The rearrangement uses TRBV6-5 and TRBJ2-7; the D call may be TRBD1 or TRBD2 (5 bases each). The V and J ends lost 3 bases and 2 bases respectively, with 14 bases between them. The CDR3 totals 15 residues. Germline V gene data show CDR1 as MNHEY and CDR2 as SVGAGI. The CDR3 reads CASSYNRDRAYEQYF. CDR3 DNA: TGTGCCAGCAGTTATAACCGGGACCGAGCCTACGAGCAGTACTTC.

V and J are TRBV2 and TRBJ2-3; D gene uncertain. This CDR3 is built from 16 residues. Looked up from germline, CDR1 is SNHLY and CDR2 is FYNNEI. Trimming cost V 4 bases and J 1 base, with 15 bases left between them. The CDR3 sequence: CASSAFTGYRTDTQYF. The CDR3, as DNA: TGTGCCAGCAGTGCTTTTACGGGCTACCGCACAGATACGCAGTATTTT.

CDR3 coding DNA: TGCAGCGTTGTGGGAGGGGACAGGGAAGCGGCCGAGCAGTACTTC. Amino acid sequence: CSVVGGDREAAEQYF. The J gene is TRBJ2-7, the V gene TRBV29-1, with 9 bases aligning to TRBD1. Germline CDR1 reads SQVTM; CDR2 reads ANQGSEA. This CDR3 spans 15 amino acids. With 4 bases clipped from V and 6 bases from J, the junction kept 13 bases outside the gene matches.

V gene TRBV5-5 combines with J gene TRBJ1-2; possibly TRBD1 for D (6 bases). The CDR3 is made up of 15 amino acids. The V gene's germline CDR1 is SGHKS and CDR2 YYEKEE (reference sequence). Trimming took off 4 bases at V and 6 bases at J, with 19 bases between the two ends. The CDR3 bases are TGTGCCAGCAGCATTAGTCTGCAGGGGCGGGATGGCTACACCTTC. Protein: CASSISLQGRDGYTF.

This clone showed up just a few times. CDR3 bases: TGTGCCAGCAGCTTCTTACACACTAATGGCTACACCTTC. It is translated as CASSFLHTNGYTF. The rearrangement joins TRBV5-4 to TRBJ1-2; D gene uncertain. V was cut by 2 bases and J by 6 bases, with 11 bases left in between. Germline V gene sequence: CDR1 SGHNT, CDR2 YYREEE (reference sequence). The CDR3 runs to 13 residues.

The CDR3 nucleotides read TGTGCCAGCAGTCGATTCTCGACAGGGAGGCCGAAAAAACCCCAGCATTTT. This sequence encodes CASSRFSTGRPKKPQHF. The rearrangement uses TRBV6-6 and TRBJ1-5; TRBD1 matches at 7 bases. The CDR3 is made up of 17 amino acids. With V trimmed by 5 bases and J by 10 bases, 20 bases remained unmatched. Per germline, CDR1 MNHNY and CDR2 SVGAGI (reference sequence).

The chain carries TRBV2 and TRBJ1-3; 9 nucleotides agree with TRBD1. This CDR3 region has 15 residues. After removal of 4 bases from V and 7 bases from J, the junction contained 8 bases not matched to a gene. Germline CDR1 is SNHLY and CDR2 is FYNNEI. This CDR3 reads CASSVPPTGGNTIYF. The CDR3 DNA is TGTGCCAGCAGTGTTCCCCCGACAGGGGGGAACACCATATATTTT.

The genes are TRBV3-1 (or the pseudogene TRBV3-2) and TRBJ1-3; D is uncertain. Trimming removed 1 base from V and 7 bases from J, with 8 bases in between. This CDR3 region has 13 residues. In germline, CDR1 is LGHDT, CDR2 YNNKEL (reference sequence). CDR3 protein: CASSQGSGNTIYF. CDR3 in DNA: TGTGCCAGCAGCCAAGGAAGTGGGAACACCATATATTTT.

V and J are TRBV4-2 and TRBJ1-2; 8 nucleotides line up with TRBD1. The CDR3 has 13 residues. Germline lookup yields CDR1 LGHNA and CDR2 YNFKEQ. The V and J ends lost 5 bases and 2 bases, in that order; junction bases with no gene match: 1. In DNA, the CDR3 is TGTGCCAGCAGCGGGACAGGCAACTATGGCTACACCTTC. This codes for CASSGTGNYGYTF.

The chain couples TRBV27 to TRBJ1-2; TRBD1 matches at 9 bases. The CDR3 is 16 residues long. Germline V gene lookup returns CDR1 MNHEY and CDR2 SMNVEV (reference sequence). The V and J ends lost 6 bases and 2 bases, in that order; junction bases with no gene match: 10. In DNA, the CDR3 is TGTGCCAGCAGCATACGGACAGGGGTTGGAAACTATGGCTACACCTTC. It encodes CASSIRTGVGNYGYTF.

This chain links TRBV27 with TRBJ2-7; D possibly corresponds to TRBD1 (6 bases). CDR1 and CDR2 from the germline V gene are MNHEY and SMNVEV (reference sequence). The CDR3 covers 13 residues. Trimming pared 3 bases from V and 2 bases from J, leaving 8 bases between. The CDR3 coding sequence is TGTGCCAGCAGTTTCAGGGACACCTACGAGCAGTACTTC. It is translated as CASSFRDTYEQYF.

This chain uses TRBV10-3 with TRBJ2-3; maybe TRBD1 (6 bases). The CDR3 runs to 16 residues. CDR1 and CDR2 (germline): ENHRY, SYGVKD. V was cut by 3 bases and J by 4 bases, with 17 bases left in between. The CDR3 region is CAISDVTGGVADTQYF. In nucleotides, the CDR3 is TGTGCCATCAGTGACGTGACAGGAGGCGTCGCAGATACGCAGTATTTT.

The J gene is TRBJ1-6, the V gene TRBV6-6; no clear D. Trimming cost V 0 bases and J 10 bases, with 10 bases left between them. Germline V gene data show CDR1 as MNHNY and CDR2 as SVGAGI (reference sequence). There are 14 residues in the CDR3. CDR3 region: CASSYSKTGSPLHF. The CDR3 coding sequence is TGTGCCAGCAGTTACTCGAAGACGGGATCACCCCTCCACTTT.

V gene TRBV5-8 combines with J gene TRBJ1-6, with D uncertain. Germline V gene lookup returns CDR1 SGHTS and CDR2 YDEGEE. The CDR3 runs to 13 residues. Deletions cut 7 bases from V and 0 bases from J, with 5 bases between. The CDR3 DNA reads TGTGCCAGCGGGCGCTCCTATAATTCACCCCTCCACTTT. Its protein is CASGRSYNSPLHF.

The chain employs TRBV2 and TRBJ1-2; perhaps TRBD1 as D (5 bases). CDR3 length: 14 residues. The V end lost 1 base, the J end lost 5 bases, and 11 bases lay between the germline ends. The V gene's germline CDR1 is SNHLY and CDR2 FYNNEI. For the CDR3, the DNA is TGTGCCAGCAGTGAAGTAGGGGCCGGGTATGGCTACACCTTC. Translating it yields CASSEVGAGYGYTF.

A few counts support this clone. The chain joins TRBV2 to TRBJ1-5; D call uncertain. V lost 6 bases and J lost 5, with 11 bases in between. CDR1 is SNHLY, CDR2 FYNNEI, per germline. The CDR3 totals 13 residues. CDR3 nucleotides: TGTGCCAGCAGGGAGGACGGGGATCAGCCCCAGCATTTT. This codes for CASREDGDQPQHF.

J is TRBJ2-1 and V is TRBV27, with 7 nucleotides matching TRBD1. V dropped 6 bases and J dropped 7; count of bases not matched to a gene: 6. The germline V gene encodes CDR1 MNHEY and CDR2 SMNVEV (reference sequence). The CDR3 sequence is 13 residues long. CDR3 in amino acids: CASRPRGWNEQFF. The CDR3 coding sequence is TGTGCCAGCAGGCCCAGGGGGTGGAATGAGCAGTTCTTC.

The rearrangement joins TRBV11-2 to TRBJ1-1; TRBD1 matches 8 bases. Germline V gives CDR1 SGHAT, CDR2 FQNNGV. There are 16 residues in the CDR3. V lost 6 bases, J lost 6 bases, and 15 bases stayed unmatched. The CDR3 region has the DNA TGTGCCAGCAGTCTGGGACAGGCCGGGCAAGGCGCTGAAGCTTTCTTT. Amino acid sequence: CASSLGQAGQGAEAFF.

The rearrangement uses TRBV25-1 and TRBJ2-2; 9 positions match TRBD1. Germline V gives CDR1 MGHDK, CDR2 SYGVNS. This CDR3 contains 13 residues. V lost 6 bases, J lost 9 bases, and 5 bases stayed unmatched. The CDR3 sequence: CASRGTGNRELFF. The CDR3 DNA reads as TGTGCCAGCAGGGGGACAGGGAACCGGGAGCTGTTTTTT.

The genes are TRBV4-1 and TRBJ1-2; D is unresolved. With 0 bases removed from V and 5 bases from J, the gap between germline ends came to 16 bases. Germline V gene data show CDR1 as MGHRA and CDR2 as YSYEKL. The CDR3 has 16 residues. The CDR3 DNA sequence: TGCGCCAGCAGCCAAGAGGTAGCCCACATACTTTATGGCTACACCTTC. Translating it yields CASSQEVAHILYGYTF.

CDR3 amino acids: CASSRDISTGELFF. The CDR3 DNA reads TGCGCCAGCAGTAGGGACATCAGCACCGGGGAGCTGTTTTTT. The chain combines TRBV5-1 with TRBJ2-2, with TRBD1 as a possible D gene (6 bases). Deletions cut 5 bases from V and 4 bases from J, with 12 bases between. The CDR3 spans 14 residues. Germline V gene lookup returns CDR1 SGHRS and CDR2 YFSETQ.

This sequence joins TRBV5-4 and TRBJ2-1; 7 bases map to TRBD2. V shed 4 bases and J 1 base; nucleotides not matched to a gene: 8. Germline CDR1 and CDR2: SGHNT and YYREEE (reference sequence). This CDR3 contains 16 residues. CDR3 amino acids: CASSSKAGTSYNEQFF. DNA of the CDR3: TGTGCCAGCAGCAGTAAAGCGGGAACTTCCTACAATGAGCAGTTCTTC.

The CDR3 DNA is TGTGCCTGGCAGAGGAGCTCCTACGAGCAGTACTTC. Its translation is CAWQRSSYEQYF. The chain has TRBV30 and TRBJ2-7; D call uncertain. The length of the CDR3 is 12 residues. The V end lost 5 bases, the J end lost 0 bases, and 8 bases lay between the germline ends. Per the germline V gene, CDR1 is GTSNPN and CDR2 is SVGIG (reference sequence).

A single count supports this clone. This chain joins TRBV12-3 or TRBV12-4 and TRBJ1-2, with D unclear. The CDR3 length is 13 residues. With 7 bases removed from V and 1 base from J, the gap between germline ends came to 10 bases. CDR3 DNA: TGTGCCAGCACAAGGGCTCTTAACTATGGCTACACCTTC. As protein: CASTRALNYGYTF.

This chain uses TRBV6-5 with TRBJ1-5; 7 nucleotides agree with TRBD1. The V gene end was trimmed by 5 bases and the J gene end by 6 bases; junction bases not matched to a gene: 10. The V gene's germline CDR1 is MNHEY and CDR2 SVGAGI. CDR3 length: 15 amino acids. This CDR3 is CASSQQGTIGQPQHF. The CDR3 DNA follows: TGTGCCAGCAGTCAACAGGGGACGATCGGTCAGCCCCAGCATTTT.

The rearrangement links TRBV10-3 to TRBJ1-2, with D possibly matching TRBD1 (5 bases). Germline V lookup: CDR1 ENHRY, CDR2 SYGVKD. The CDR3 length is 14 residues. The V and J ends lost 0 bases and 8 bases respectively, with 13 bases between them. CDR3 sequence reads: CAISESAGMYGYTF. For the CDR3, the DNA is TGTGCCATCAGTGAGTCGGCAGGGATGTACGGCTACACCTTC.